This TCR beta chain was obtained from a study of monozygotic twins with inflammatory bowel disease. TCRdb reprocessed the 5' RACE reads and stores each CDR3 protein as one record, lacking DNA. Here the sample table reports about 160,000 distinct CDR3 sequences. A word on this clonotype: Antigen specificity is unknown.

Donors each contributed one blood sample measuring less than 3 ml. Study-level results: IBD-affected twins scored below their healthy co-twins in TCRbeta diversity (inverse Simpson).

CDR3 length: 13 amino acids. CDR1 is PRHDT and CDR2 is FYEKMQ in the germline V gene (reference sequence). The sequenced sample was blood. The sequence was collected from a human donor with ulcerative colitis or Crohn's disease, or a healthy co-twin of an affected twin (not recorded which). The chain uses TRBV13 and TRBJ2-2. The CDR3: CASSPRSTGELFF.